These T cell receptor beta chains were read from a single sample in a study of OX40 agonist ivuxolimab in advanced cancers. Using immunoSEQ multiplex PCR, the repertoire was profiled, and TCRdb retains in-frame clones only, with some absent. The sample lists fewer than 70,000 clones, about 86% occurring once. The sequenced sample was CD4+ or CD8+ T cells sorted from blood, obtained in a trial of the OX40 agonist ivuxolimab. These receptor sequences come from an adult with an advanced solid tumor such as melanoma, head and neck, liver or kidney cancer. Each CDR3 is given with its conserved first and last residue. The D gene is left open where the match is weak. Some rows have no size entry. The others give once, few or many, or a class for an expanded clone.

TRBJ2-7 - TRBV18 - TGTGCCAGCTCACCGAAGACAGAAGCCTACGAGCAGTACTTC CASSPKTEAYEQYF
TRBJ1-1 - TRBV7-9 - TGTGCCAGCAGCTTAAACGGTGCAAGGGACACTGAAGCTTTCTTT CASSLNGARDTEAFF
TRBJ1-3 - TRBV30 - TGTGCCTGGAGTGTACTCTCTGGAAACACCATATATTTT CAWSVLSGNTIYF
TRBJ2-4 - TRBV2 - TGTGCCAGCAGTTACTCTAGGATCCCCGAAGGAGACATTCAGTACTTC CASSYSRIPEGDIQYF
TRBJ1-6 - TRBV7-8 - TGTGCCAGCAGCTTCGATCAGTTTCGTTCACCCCTCCACTTT CASSFDQFRSPLHF
TRBJ1-4 - TRBV28 - TGTGCCAGCAGCCTGGTTCGGCTTAATGAAAAACTGTTTTTT CASSLVRLNEKLFF
TRBJ2-1 - TRBV6-5 TRBD1 TGTGCCAGCAGACGACAGGGGTCTTACTACAATGAGCAGTTCTTC CASRRQGSYYNEQFF
TRBJ2-3 - TRBV5-4 TRBD2 TGTGCCAGCAGCTCGCGGGGGGGCGGAACAGATACGCAGTATTTT CASSSRGGGTDTQYF
TRBJ2-1 - TRBV5-1 - TGCGCCAGCAGCCTGGACAGAAACAATGAGCAGTTCTTC CASSLDRNNEQFF
TRBJ2-7 - TRBV29-1 TRBD2 TGCAGCGTTGACAGGGAGGGAACCTACGAGCAGTACTTC CSVDREGTYEQYF
TRBJ2-7 - TRBV28 - TGTGCCAGCAGTCTAAATGGGCCTTACTACGAGCAGTACTTC CASSLNGPYYEQYF
TRBJ2-3 - TRBV5-5 - TGTGCCAGCAGCTCCACCCACAGCGGTGTTACGCAGTATTTT CASSSTHSGVTQYF
TRBJ1-2 - TRBV5-1 - TGCGCCAGCAGCCTCGGCTCCGTCTACACCTTC CASSLGSVYTF
TRBJ2-7 - TRBV9 TRBD1 TGTGCCAGCAGCGCTGGGACAGGGCGCTACGAGCAGTACTTC CASSAGTGRYEQYF
TRBJ1-1 - TRBV11-3 - TGTGCCAGCAGCTTAACAGGAAGGACTGAAGCTTTCTTT CASSLTGRTEAFF
TRBJ2-2 - TRBV7-6 - TGTGCCAGCAGCTTGACTCAGACCGGGGAGCTGTTTTTT CASSLTQTGELFF
TRBJ2-2 - TRBV5-6 - TGTGCCAGTGCACAGGAGAACACCGGGGAGCTGTTTTTT CASAQENTGELFF
TRBJ2-5 - TRBV25-1 - TGTGCCAGCAGATTACCCACCGGGACCCAAGAGACCCAGTACTTC CASRLPTGTQETQYF
TRBJ2-3 - TRBV2 - TGTGCCAGCATGCCCGAACTGCCAGATACGCAGTATTTT CASMPELPDTQYF
TRBJ1-2 - TRBV7-2 - TGTGCCAGCAGCATCCTGAAGGGGTCTTATGGGGGCTACACCTTC CASSILKGSYGGYTF
TRBJ2-4 - TRBV11-3 - TGTGCCAGCAGCCCCGCGGAAGAGGACATTCAGTACTTC CASSPAEEDIQYF
TRBJ2-3 - TRBV5-1 - TGCGCCAGCAGCTTGTTCCAGGGAGAAACAGATACGCAGTATTTT CASSLFQGETDTQYF
TRBJ2-7 - TRBV18 - TGTGCCAGCTCACCGGACAGCGAGCAGTACTTC CASSPDSEQYF
TRBJ1-2 - TRBV9 - TGTGCCAGCAGCGCAACCCCCTCAGGGTCGTATGGCTACACCTTC CASSATPSGSYGYTF
TRBJ1-4 - TRBV2 - TGTGCCAGCAGAGTCCTCATGGTGACTAATGAAAAACTGTTTTTT CASRVLMVTNEKLFF
TRBJ1-1 few TRBV6-1 - TGTGCCAGCAGTGAAGGACCGGGGAGGAGGGAAGCTTTCTTT CASSEGPGRREAFF
TRBJ2-5 - TRBV6-6 TRBD2 TGTGCCAGCAGTTCCAATCTCCGCCCGGGGGGAGAGACCCAGTACTTC CASSSNLRPGGETQYF
TRBJ1-5 - TRBV28 - TGTGCCAGCAGTTTAACCCCGGCTCAGCGGGGCGGGAGTCAGCCCCAGCATTTT CASSLTPAQRGGSQPQHF
TRBJ1-2 - TRBV7-2 TRBD1 TGTGCCAGCAGCTTGACGACAGGGAACTATGGCTACACCTTC CASSLTTGNYGYTF
TRBJ2-5 - TRBV5-6 TRBD1 TGTGCCAGCAGTTTCGGACAGGGATGGACCCAGTACTTC CASSFGQGWTQYF
TRBJ1-2 - TRBV5-4 - TGTGCCAGCAGCTTGGCGTGGCCGGCGGACTATGGCTACACCTTC CASSLAWPADYGYTF
TRBJ2-7 few TRBV11-3 - TGTGCCAGCAGCTTACAGGAGAACTACGAGCAGTACTTC CASSLQENYEQYF
TRBJ2-7 - TRBV7-2 TRBD1 TGTGCCAGCAGCTACGGGACAGCCCAATACTACGAGCAGTACTTC CASSYGTAQYYEQYF
TRBJ1-3 - TRBV9 - TGTGCCAGCAGCGCAGGCACCAGACTGTACTCTGGAAACACCATATATTTT CASSAGTRLYSGNTIYF
TRBJ1-5 medium-sized TRBV2 - TGTGCCAGCAGTGAGGTTAACAGCAATCAGCCCCAGCATTTT CASSEVNSNQPQHF
TRBJ2-4 - TRBV9 - TGTGCCAGCAGCGTTAGACAGGACGGGAACATTCAGTACTTC CASSVRQDGNIQYF
TRBJ2-3 - TRBV6-1 - TGTGCCAGCACAGGTGGAGGTAGGGGTTGGGATACGCAGTATTTT CASTGGGRGWDTQYF
TRBJ1-5 once TRBV4-1 TRBD1 TGCGCCAGCTCGAACTACGGACAGGGGAGGGATCAGCCCCAGCATTTT CASSNYGQGRDQPQHF
TRBJ1-1 - TRBV5-6 - TGTGCCAGCAGCCCGGGGACCCTAGACACTGAAGCTTTCTTT CASSPGTLDTEAFF
TRBJ1-5 - TRBV5-6 - TGTGCCAGCAGCCAGGGACTCCAGCCCCAGCATTTT CASSQGLQPQHF
TRBJ2-6 - TRBV5-1 - TGCGCCAGCAGGGTCGGGGTCCTGAGTAGGGCCAACGTCCTGACTTTC CASRVGVLSRANVLTF
TRBJ1-5 once TRBV11-2 TRBD1 TGTGCCAGCAGCTTACAGGGGGCCGATCAGCCCCAGCATTTT CASSLQGADQPQHF
TRBJ1-4 - TRBV11-3 - TGTGCCAGCAGCTCCCAGGACAGCGTTAATGAAAAACTGTTTTTT CASSSQDSVNEKLFF
TRBJ2-2 - TRBV9 TRBD1 TGTGCCAGCAGCGTACCCCGGGACAGGGGCTTCACCGGGGAGCTGTTTTTT CASSVPRDRGFTGELFF
TRBJ2-3 - TRBV11-1 TRBD1 TGTGCCAGCAGCAGCAACAGGGGTGGGGGCACAGATACGCAGTATTTT CASSSNRGGGTDTQYF
TRBJ2-7 - TRBV11-2 - TGTGCCAGCAGCTTAGAAGGGGACTCCCTGGGCTCCTACGAGCAGTACTTC CASSLEGDSLGSYEQYF
TRBJ2-1 once TRBV9 - TGTGCCAGCAGCGTGGACGGCGCCTCCTACAATGAGCAGTTCTTC CASSVDGASYNEQFF
TRBJ1-3 - TRBV9 - TGTGCCAGCAGCCCCCTAGAATCTGGAAACACCATATATTTT CASSPLESGNTIYF
TRBJ1-1 - TRBV29-1 - TGCAGCGTTGACGATAGGGGGAGAAGTGGCACTGAAGCTTTCTTT CSVDDRGRSGTEAFF
TRBJ1-6 - TRBV11-1 - TGTGCCAGCAGCTTCTCGGACAGCCCTGGTTCACCCCTCCACTTT CASSFSDSPGSPLHF
TRBJ2-5 - TRBV27 - TGTGCCAGCAGTTTATCGTTTAGGGGAGAGACCCAGTACTTC CASSLSFRGETQYF
TRBJ1-6 - TRBV9 TRBD1 TGTGCCAGCAACAACGGACAGGTAGTTTCACCCCTCCACTTT CASNNGQVVSPLHF
TRBJ1-1 - TRBV19 - TGTGCCACCTTAGCTGGGCTCAGGGAGAACACTGAAGCTTTCTTT CATLAGLRENTEAFF